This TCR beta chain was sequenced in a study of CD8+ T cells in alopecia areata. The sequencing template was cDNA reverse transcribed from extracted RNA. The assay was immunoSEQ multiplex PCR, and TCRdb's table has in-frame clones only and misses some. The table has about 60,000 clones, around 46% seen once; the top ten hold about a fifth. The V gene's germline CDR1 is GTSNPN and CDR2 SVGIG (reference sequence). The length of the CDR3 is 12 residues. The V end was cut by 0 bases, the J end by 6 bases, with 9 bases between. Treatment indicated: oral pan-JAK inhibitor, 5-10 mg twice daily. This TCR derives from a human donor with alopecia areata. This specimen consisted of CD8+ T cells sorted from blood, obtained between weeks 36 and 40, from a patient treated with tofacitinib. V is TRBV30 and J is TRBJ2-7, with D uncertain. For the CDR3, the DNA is TGTGCCTGGAGTGTGACTTCGGGCGAGCAGTACTTC. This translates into CAWSVTSGEQYF.